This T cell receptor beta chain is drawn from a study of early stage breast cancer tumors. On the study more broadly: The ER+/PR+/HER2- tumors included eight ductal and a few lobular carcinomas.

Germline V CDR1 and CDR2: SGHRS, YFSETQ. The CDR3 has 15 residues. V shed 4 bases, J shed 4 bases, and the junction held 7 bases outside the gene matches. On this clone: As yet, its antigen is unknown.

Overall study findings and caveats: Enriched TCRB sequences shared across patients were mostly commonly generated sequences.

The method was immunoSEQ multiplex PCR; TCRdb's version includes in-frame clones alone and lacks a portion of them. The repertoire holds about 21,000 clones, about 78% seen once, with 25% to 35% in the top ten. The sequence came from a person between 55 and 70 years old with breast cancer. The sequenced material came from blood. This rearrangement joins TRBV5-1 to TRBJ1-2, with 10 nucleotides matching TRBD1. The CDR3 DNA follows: TGCGCCAGCAGCAGAGACGGACAGGGGGTCTATGGCTACACCTTC. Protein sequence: CASSRDGQGVYGYTF.